This record covers a single T cell receptor beta chain. The sample is drawn from a study of T cell changes during pregnancy in multiple sclerosis. The germline V gene encodes CDR1 SQVTM and CDR2 ANQGSEA. This CDR3 is 14 amino acids long. V was shortened by 6 bases and J by 7 bases, with 18 bases between the two germline ends. Only in-frame clones appear in the TCRdb table, and some are missing; sequencing was by immunoSEQ multiplex PCR. The sample includes approximately 50,000 clones, approximately 90% seen only once; the top ten take around 1.3%. The sequencing used peripheral blood, collected in the second trimester of pregnancy. The clonotype originates from a female donor with multiple sclerosis, enrolled in a pregnancy study. The chain combines TRBV29-1 with TRBJ2-2; TRBD2 might be the D (5 bases). CDR3 in DNA: TGCAGCGTCCTTGAGGGCGCGGGCTTCGGGGAGCTGTTTTTT. Translating it yields CSVLEGAGFGELFF.